The present T cell receptor beta chain was sequenced within a study of beta chain features in type 1 diabetes. Reverse transcribing all isolated RNA meant expressed TCRB transcripts were sequenced. The data were produced by immunoSEQ multiplex PCR, yet TCRdb's version contains in-frame clones alone and is incomplete. Among some 150,000 clones listed, 10% were seen once. Germline assignment: CDR1 LNHDA and CDR2 SQIVND (reference sequence). J was trimmed by 5 bases and V by 6 bases; bases with no gene match: 2. CDR3 length: 13 residues. This clonotype was sampled from a man between 18 and 35 years old in good health. V is TRBV19 and J is TRBJ2-1, with 9 bases identical to TRBD1. The material sequenced was naive CD4+ T cells from blood. The CDR3: CASRGTGNNEQFF. The CDR3 nucleotides read TGTGCCAGTAGGGGGACAGGGAACAATGAGCAGTTCTTC.